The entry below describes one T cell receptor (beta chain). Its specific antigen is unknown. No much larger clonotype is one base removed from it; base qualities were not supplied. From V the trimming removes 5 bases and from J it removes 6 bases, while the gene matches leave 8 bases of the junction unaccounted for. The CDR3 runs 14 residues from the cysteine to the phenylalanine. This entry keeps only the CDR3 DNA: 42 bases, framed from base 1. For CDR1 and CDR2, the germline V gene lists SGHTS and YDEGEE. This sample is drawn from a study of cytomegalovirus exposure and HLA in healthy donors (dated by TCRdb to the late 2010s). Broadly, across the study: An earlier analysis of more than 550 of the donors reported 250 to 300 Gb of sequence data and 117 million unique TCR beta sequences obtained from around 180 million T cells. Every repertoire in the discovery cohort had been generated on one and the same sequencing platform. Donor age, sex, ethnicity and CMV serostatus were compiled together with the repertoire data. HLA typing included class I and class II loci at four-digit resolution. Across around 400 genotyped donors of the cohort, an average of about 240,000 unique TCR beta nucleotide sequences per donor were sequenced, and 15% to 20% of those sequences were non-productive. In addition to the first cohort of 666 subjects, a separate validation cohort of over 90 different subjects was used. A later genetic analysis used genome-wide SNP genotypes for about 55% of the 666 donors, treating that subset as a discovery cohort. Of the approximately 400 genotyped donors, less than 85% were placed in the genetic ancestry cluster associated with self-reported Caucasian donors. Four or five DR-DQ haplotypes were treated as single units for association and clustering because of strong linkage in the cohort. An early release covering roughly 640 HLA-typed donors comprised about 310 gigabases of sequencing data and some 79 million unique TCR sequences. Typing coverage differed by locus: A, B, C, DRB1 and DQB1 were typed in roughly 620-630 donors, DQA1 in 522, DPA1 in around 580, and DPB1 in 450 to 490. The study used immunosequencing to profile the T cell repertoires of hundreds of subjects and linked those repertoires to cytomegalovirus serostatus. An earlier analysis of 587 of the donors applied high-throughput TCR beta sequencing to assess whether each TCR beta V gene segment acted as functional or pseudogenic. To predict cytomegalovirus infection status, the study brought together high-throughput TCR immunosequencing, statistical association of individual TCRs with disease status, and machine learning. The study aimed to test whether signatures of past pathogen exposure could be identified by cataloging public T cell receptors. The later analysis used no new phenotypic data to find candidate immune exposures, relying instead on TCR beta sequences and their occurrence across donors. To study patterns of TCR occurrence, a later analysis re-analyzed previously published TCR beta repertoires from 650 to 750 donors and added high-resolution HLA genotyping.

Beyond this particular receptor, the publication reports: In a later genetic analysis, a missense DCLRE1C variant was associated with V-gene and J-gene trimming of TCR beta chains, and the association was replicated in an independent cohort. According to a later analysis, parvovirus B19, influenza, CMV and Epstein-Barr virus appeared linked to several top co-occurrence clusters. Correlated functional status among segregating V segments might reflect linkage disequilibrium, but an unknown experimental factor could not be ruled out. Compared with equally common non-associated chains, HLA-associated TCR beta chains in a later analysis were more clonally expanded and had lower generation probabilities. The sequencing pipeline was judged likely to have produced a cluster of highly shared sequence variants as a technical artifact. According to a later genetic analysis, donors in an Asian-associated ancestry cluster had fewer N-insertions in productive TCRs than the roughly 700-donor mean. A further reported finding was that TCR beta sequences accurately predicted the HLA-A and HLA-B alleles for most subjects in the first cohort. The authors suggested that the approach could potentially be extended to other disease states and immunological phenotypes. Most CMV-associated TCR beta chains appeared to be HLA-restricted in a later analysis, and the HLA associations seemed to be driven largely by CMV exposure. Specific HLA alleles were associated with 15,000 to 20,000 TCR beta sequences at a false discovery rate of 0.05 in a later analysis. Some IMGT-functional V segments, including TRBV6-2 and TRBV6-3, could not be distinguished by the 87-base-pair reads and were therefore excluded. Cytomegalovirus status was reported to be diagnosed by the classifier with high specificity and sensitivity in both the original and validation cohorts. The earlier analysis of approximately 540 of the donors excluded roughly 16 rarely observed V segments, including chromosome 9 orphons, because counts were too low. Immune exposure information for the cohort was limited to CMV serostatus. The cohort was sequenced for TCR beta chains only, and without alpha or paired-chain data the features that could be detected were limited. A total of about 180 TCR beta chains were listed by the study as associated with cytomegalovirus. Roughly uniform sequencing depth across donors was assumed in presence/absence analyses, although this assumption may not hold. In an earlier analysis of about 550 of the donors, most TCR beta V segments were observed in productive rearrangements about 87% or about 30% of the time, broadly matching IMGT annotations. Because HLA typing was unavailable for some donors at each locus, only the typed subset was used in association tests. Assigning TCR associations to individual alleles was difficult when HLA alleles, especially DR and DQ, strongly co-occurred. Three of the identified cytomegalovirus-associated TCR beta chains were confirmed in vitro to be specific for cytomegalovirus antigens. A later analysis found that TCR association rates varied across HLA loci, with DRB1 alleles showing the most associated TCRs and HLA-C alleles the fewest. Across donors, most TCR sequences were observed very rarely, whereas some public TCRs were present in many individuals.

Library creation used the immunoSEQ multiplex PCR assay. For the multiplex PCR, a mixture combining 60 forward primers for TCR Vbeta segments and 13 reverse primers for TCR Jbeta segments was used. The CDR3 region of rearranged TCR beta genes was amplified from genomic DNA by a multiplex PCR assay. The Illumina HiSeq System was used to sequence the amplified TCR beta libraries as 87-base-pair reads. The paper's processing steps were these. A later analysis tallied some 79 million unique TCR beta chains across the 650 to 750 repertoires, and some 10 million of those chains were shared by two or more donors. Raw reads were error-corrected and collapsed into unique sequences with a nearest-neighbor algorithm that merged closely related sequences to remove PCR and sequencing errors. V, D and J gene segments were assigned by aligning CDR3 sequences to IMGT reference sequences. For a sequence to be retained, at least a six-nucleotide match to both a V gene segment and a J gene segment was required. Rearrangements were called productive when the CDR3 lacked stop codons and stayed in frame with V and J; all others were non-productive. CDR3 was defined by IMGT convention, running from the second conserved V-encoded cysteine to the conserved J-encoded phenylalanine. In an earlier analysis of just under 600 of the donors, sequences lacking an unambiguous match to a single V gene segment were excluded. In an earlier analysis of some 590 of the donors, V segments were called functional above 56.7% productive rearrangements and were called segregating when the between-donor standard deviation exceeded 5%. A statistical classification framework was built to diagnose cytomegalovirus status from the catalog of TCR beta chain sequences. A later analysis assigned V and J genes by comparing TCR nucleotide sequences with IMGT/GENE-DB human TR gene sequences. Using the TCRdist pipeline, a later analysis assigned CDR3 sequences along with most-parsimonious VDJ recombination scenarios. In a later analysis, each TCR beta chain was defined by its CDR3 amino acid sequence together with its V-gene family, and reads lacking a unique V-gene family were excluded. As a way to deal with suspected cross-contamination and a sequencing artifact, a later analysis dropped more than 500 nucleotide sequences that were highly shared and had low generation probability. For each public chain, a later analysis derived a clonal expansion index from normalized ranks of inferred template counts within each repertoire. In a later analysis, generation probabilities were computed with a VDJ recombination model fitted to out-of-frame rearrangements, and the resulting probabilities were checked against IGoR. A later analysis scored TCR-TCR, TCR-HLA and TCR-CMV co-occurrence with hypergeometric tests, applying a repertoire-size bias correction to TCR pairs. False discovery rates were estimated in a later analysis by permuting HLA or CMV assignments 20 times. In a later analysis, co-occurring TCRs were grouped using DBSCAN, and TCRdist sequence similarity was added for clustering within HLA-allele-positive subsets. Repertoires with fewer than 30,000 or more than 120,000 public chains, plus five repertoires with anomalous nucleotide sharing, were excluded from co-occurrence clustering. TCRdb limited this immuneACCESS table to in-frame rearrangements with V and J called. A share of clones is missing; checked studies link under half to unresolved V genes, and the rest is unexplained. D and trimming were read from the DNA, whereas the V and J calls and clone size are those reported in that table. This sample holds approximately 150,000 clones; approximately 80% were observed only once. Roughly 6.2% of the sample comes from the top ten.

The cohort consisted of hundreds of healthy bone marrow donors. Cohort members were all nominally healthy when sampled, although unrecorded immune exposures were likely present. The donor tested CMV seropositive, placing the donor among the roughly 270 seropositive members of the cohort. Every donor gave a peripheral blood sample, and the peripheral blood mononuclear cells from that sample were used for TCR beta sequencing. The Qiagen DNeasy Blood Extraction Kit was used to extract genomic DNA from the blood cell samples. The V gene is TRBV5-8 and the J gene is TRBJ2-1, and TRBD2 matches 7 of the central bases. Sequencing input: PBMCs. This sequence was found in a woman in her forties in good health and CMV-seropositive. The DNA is TGTGCCAGCAGAGGCGGGAGCACTCCCAATGAGCAGTTCTTC. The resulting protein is CASRGGSTPNEQFF.